The rows below give T cell receptor beta chains drawn from one sample of a study of T cells after yellow fever vaccination. TCRdb re-derived calls from the 5' RACE reads in MiXCR, one entry per CDR3 protein. The repertoire has hundreds of thousands of distinct CDR3 sequences, roughly a fifth of them found once; the top ten carry roughly 13%. Sequencing used PBMCs, obtained 15 days after the yellow fever booster vaccination. These receptors all come from a man aged 30-40 years who received the YFV17D yellow fever vaccine. Each CDR3 is given with its conserved first and last residue. The D gene is left open where the match is weak. Clone size is stated in some rows and not others, as once, few, many or a class when expanded.

V	size	D	J	DNA	CDR3
TRBV20-1	-	-	TRBJ2-7	TGCAGTGCTAGTTCGTTCTGGCCCTACGAGCAGTACTTC	CSASSFWPYEQYF
TRBV18	-	-	TRBJ2-5	TGTGCCAGCTCAGGTGTGGTGAAGGAGACCCAGTACTTC	CASSGVVKETQYF
TRBV5-5	few	-	TRBJ2-2	TGTGCCAGCAGCTCTCAATGGGAGCTGTTTTTT	CASSSQWELFF
TRBV30	many	-	TRBJ2-2	TGTGCCTGGAGTGTACTCTGGCCCGGGGAGCTGTTTTTT	CAWSVLWPGELFF
TRBV20-1	-	TRBD2	TRBJ2-1	TGCAGTGCTAGAGCCCTAGCGGCTTACAATGAGCAGTTCTTC	CSARALAAYNEQFF
TRBV6-5	-	-	TRBJ1-5	TGTGCCAGCAGTTACGGGCAGGCGAATCAGCCCCAGCATTTT	CASSYGQANQPQHF
TRBV11-2	-	-	TRBJ1-5	TGTGCCAGCAGCCTCGCGAGAGGCCGCAATCAGCCCCAGCATTTT	CASSLARGRNQPQHF
TRBV7-2	few	-	TRBJ2-1	TGTGCCAGCAGCCCGCCGGGGTTAGGGAATGAGCAGTTCTTC	CASSPPGLGNEQFF
TRBV29-1	-	-	TRBJ1-4	TGCAGCGCTTGGACAGAATTTAATGAAAAACTGTTTTTT	CSAWTEFNEKLFF
TRBV4-1	-	-	TRBJ2-2	TGCGCCAGCAGCCAGCGGGAGAACACCGGGGAGCTGTTTTTT	CASSQRENTGELFF
TRBV18	few	-	TRBJ2-5	TGTGCCAGCTCACCGGGCGGCCAGCGGGAGACCCAGTACTTC	CASSPGGQRETQYF
TRBV12-3/TRBV12-4	few	-	TRBJ2-7	TGTGCCAGCAGTCCCGACCGGGACGGAGTCCCCTACGAGCAGTACTTC	CASSPDRDGVPYEQYF
TRBV21-1	-	-	TRBJ1-3	TGTGCCAGCAGCAAAAGCAATCAGGACACCATATATTTT	CASSKSNQDTIYF
TRBV5-1	few	TRBD1	TRBJ2-3	TGCGCCAGCAGCTTGGTACAGGGGAAGGGAGATACGCAGTATTTT	CASSLVQGKGDTQYF
TRBV20-1	few	-	TRBJ2-5	TGCAGTGAAACAGACCAAGAGACCCAGTACTTC	CSETDQETQYF
TRBV12-3/TRBV12-4	few	TRBD2	TRBJ2-3	TGTGCCAGCAAGCCCAGCGGGAGGAAGACAGATACGCAGTATTTT	CASKPSGRKTDTQYF
TRBV30	-	TRBD1	TRBJ2-2	TGTGCCAGCAACCGGGACAGCCGGACCGGGGAGCTGTTTTTT	CASNRDSRTGELFF
TRBV4-2	-	-	TRBJ2-5	TGTGCCAGCAGCCAAGTCCGGGCGGAAACGGGGGCGACCCAGTACTTC	CASSQVRAETGATQYF
TRBV6-2/TRBV6-3	few	-	TRBJ2-7	TGTGCCAGCAGTCCCCGCAGGGGTACCTACGAGCAGTACTTC	CASSPRRGTYEQYF
TRBV4-1	-	-	TRBJ2-7	TGCGCCAGCAGCCGGGCCTCGACAGGATTCTACGAGCAGTACTTC	CASSRASTGFYEQYF
TRBV20-1	few	-	TRBJ2-7	TGCAGTGCTAGACAGGGTCAAAGGAACGAGCAGTACTTC	CSARQGQRNEQYF
TRBV7-3	-	TRBD2	TRBJ2-7	TGTGCCAGCAGCTTAACCCTAGCGGGACTGGGTGAGCAGTACTTC	CASSLTLAGLGEQYF
TRBV11-1	-	TRBD2	TRBJ2-4	TGTGCCAGCAGCTTATTTGGTAGCGGGAGCGGAGCCAAAAACATTCAGTACTTC	CASSLFGSGSGAKNIQYF
TRBV5-1	few	-	TRBJ2-5	TGCGCCAGCAGCTTGGGTTCTGGACAACAAGAGACCCAGTACTTC	CASSLGSGQQETQYF
TRBV29-1	once	-	TRBJ2-5	TGCAGCGTTGATACCTGGGGGGAGACCCAGTACTTC	CSVDTWGETQYF
TRBV7-2	few	-	TRBJ2-1	TGTGCCAGCAGCGATACGCTAGGTGAGCAGTTCTTC	CASSDTLGEQFF
TRBV28	few	-	TRBJ2-2	TGTGCCAGCACCTTAGCGCCCCTGGGGGGAAGGGAGCTGTTTTTT	CASTLAPLGGRELFF
TRBV28	-	-	TRBJ2-7	TGTGCCAGCAGTTTCTGGTCGTGGACTCAAGCCGAGCAGTACTTC	CASSFWSWTQAEQYF
TRBV5-1	few	TRBD2	TRBJ2-1	TGCGCCAGCAGCTGGACTAGCGGGAGGGCCTACAATGAGCAGTTCTTC	CASSWTSGRAYNEQFF
TRBV6-1	-	TRBD2	TRBJ2-5	TGTGCCAGCAGCCGACTAGCGGGAGTAGGAGAGACCCAGTACTTC	CASSRLAGVGETQYF
TRBV4-3	few	-	TRBJ2-7	TGCGCCAGCAGCCAAGATTCTCAGACGCTAATCTACGAGCAGTACTTC	CASSQDSQTLIYEQYF
TRBV28	-	TRBD2	TRBJ2-1	TGTGCCAGCAGTTTGGAAGCGGGAGTTAGGAATGAGCAGTTCTTC	CASSLEAGVRNEQFF
TRBV20-1	-	-	TRBJ2-2	TGCAGTGCTAGTTGGCAGGGAGGCACCGGGGAGCTGTTTTTT	CSASWQGGTGELFF
TRBV25-1	-	-	TRBJ1-2	TGTGCCAGCAGTGGAGCAGCCCTCGTCTATGGCTACACCTTC	CASSGAALVYGYTF
TRBV7-8	few	-	TRBJ2-3	TGTGCCAGCAGCTTAAAACGGGAGAGGACTGATACGCAGTATTTT	CASSLKRERTDTQYF
TRBV6-1	few	-	TRBJ1-4	TGTGCCAGCAGTGCCCAGGGAACCGGGGATGAAAAACTGTTTTTT	CASSAQGTGDEKLFF
TRBV21-1	few	-	TRBJ1-6	TGTGCCAGCAGCCAGGGGAGGTTTGGATCACCCCTCCACTTT	CASSQGRFGSPLHF
TRBV28	-	-	TRBJ1-5	TGTGCCAGGACCTCCAGCAGATCTTCCCCCGTCGCCAATCAGCCCCAGCATTTT	CARTSSRSSPVANQPQHF
TRBV29-1	few	-	TRBJ1-1	TGCAGCGTTAAGGGGGGAGGGGACACTGAAGCTTTCTTT	CSVKGGGDTEAFF
TRBV12-3/TRBV12-4	few	TRBD2	TRBJ2-7	TGTGCCAGCAGTTCCCGACTAGCTCAAACCTACGAGCAGTACTTC	CASSSRLAQTYEQYF
TRBV11-2	few	-	TRBJ2-1	TGTGCCAGCAGCTTAGGGATCTTGGACGGGCAGTTCTTC	CASSLGILDGQFF
TRBV20-1	few	-	TRBJ2-1	TGCAGTGCCCCCCCCCGATCCTACAATGAGCAGTTCTTC	CSAPPRSYNEQFF
TRBV5-1	once	-	TRBJ1-1	TGCGCCAGCAGCCCCGGAAACGGCGGAGCTTTCTTT	CASSPGNGGAFF
TRBV4-3	-	-	TRBJ2-5	TGCGCCAGCAGCCAAGCGTTCGCGGGTAACGGAGAGACCCAGTACTTC	CASSQAFAGNGETQYF
TRBV29-1	-	-	TRBJ2-3	TGCAGCGTGCACCGGACCGGGTCAGATACGCAGTATTTT	CSVHRTGSDTQYF
TRBV12-3/TRBV12-4	few	-	TRBJ2-2	TGTGCCAGCACGGAAGGACAGAAATACACCGGGGAGCTGTTTTTT	CASTEGQKYTGELFF
TRBV27	-	-	TRBJ1-1	TGTGCCAGCAGTACAGGGAGCACTGAAGCTTTCTTT	CASSTGSTEAFF
TRBV20-1	few	-	TRBJ2-3	TGCAGTGCTAGAGATGTAGCCGCGCCCCAGGCTACGCAGTATTTT	CSARDVAAPQATQYF
TRBV9	few	TRBD2	TRBJ2-5	TGTGCCAGCAGCGTAGGCCCTAGCAGCGGGAGGGCCATCGAGACCCAGTACTTC	CASSVGPSSGRAIETQYF
TRBV7-9	few	TRBD1	TRBJ2-7	TGTGCCAGCAGCCAGGGACAGGGGTTCCGGCCGATCTTC	CASSQGQGFRPIF
TRBV12-3/TRBV12-4	-	TRBD1	TRBJ2-5	TGTGCCAGCAGCCTCCGACAGGGGGTGGAAGAGACCCAGTACTTC	CASSLRQGVEETQYF
TRBV5-6	few	-	TRBJ2-1	TGTGCCAGCAGCTTTCAAAGTCACAATGAGCAGTTCTTC	CASSFQSHNEQFF
TRBV28	-	TRBD1	TRBJ2-4	TGTGCCAGCAGTCCCTACAGGGGAGCCAAAAACATTCAGTACTTC	CASSPYRGAKNIQYF
TRBV6-5	few	-	TRBJ2-7	TGTGCCAGCAGTCGATCCAGTTCCCGCGAGCAGTACTTC	CASSRSSSREQYF
TRBV6-1	-	TRBD1	TRBJ2-5	TGTGCCAGCTGGGTCGGGACAGAAGAGACCCAGTACTTC	CASWVGTEETQYF